The 31 T cell receptor beta chains reported below all come from one sample, sequenced in a study of beta chain features in type 1 diabetes. Reverse transcription of all isolated RNA meant that expressed TCRB transcripts were sequenced. The protocol was immunoSEQ multiplex PCR, while the TCRdb copy is restricted to in-frame clones and leaves out a portion. The data show about half a million clones, roughly an eighth seen once. The sample was naive CD4+ T cells from blood. The source is a young woman in good health.

This chain joins TRBV20-1 and TRBJ2-5; TRBD1 matches at 7 bases. CDR1 is DFQATT, CDR2 SNEGSKA, per germline (reference sequence). V gave up 6 bases and J gave up 5 bases; unmatched junction bases: 3. CDR3 length: 11 amino acids. The CDR3 DNA sequence: TGCAGTGCGGGACAGTCGGAGACCCAGTACTTC. This sequence encodes CSAGQSETQYF.

The chain is built from TRBV14 and TRBJ2-1; D remains unclear. This CDR3 contains 13 residues. The germline gives CDR1 SGHDN, CDR2 FVKESK. V dropped 4 bases and J dropped 0 bases, with 4 bases sitting between them. Here the CDR3 reads CASSPTSYNEQFF. CDR3 DNA: TGTGCCAGCAGCCCCACCTCCTACAATGAGCAGTTCTTC.

This clone was counted a few times. V usage is TRBV7-2 and J usage is TRBJ2-7, with TRBD1 matching over 9 bases. The CDR3 length is 15 residues. J gave up 6 bases and V 3 bases, and 9 bases lay outside the gene matches. Germline CDR1 is SGHTA and CDR2 is FQGNSA. The CDR3 sequence is CASSFFSGQGSEQYF. The CDR3 nucleotides are TGTGCCAGCAGCTTTTTCTCGGGACAGGGATCCGAGCAGTACTTC.

The chain joins TRBV18 to TRBJ2-7; D may match TRBD1 or TRBD2 (5 bases each). Between the trimmed V and J ends, which lost 2 bases and 6 bases, there was a span of 11 bases. Germline V gene data show CDR1 as KGHSH and CDR2 as LQKENI. CDR3 size: 13 residues. This CDR3 reads CASSPTGTAEQYV. CDR3 coding DNA: TGTGCCAGCTCACCAACCGGGACGGCCGAGCAGTACGTC.

This chain links TRBV4-2 with TRBJ2-5; possibly TRBD2 for D (6 bases). The CDR3 consists of 17 residues. Trimming pared 2 bases from V and 3 bases from J, leaving 19 bases between. Per germline, CDR1 LGHNA and CDR2 YNFKEQ. CDR3 protein: CASSQSFREMSKETQYF. The CDR3 coding sequence is TGTGCCAGCAGCCAATCTTTTCGGGAGATGTCTAAAGAGACCCAGTACTTC.

The gene calls are TRBV6-5 and TRBJ2-7; D unclear. Per germline, CDR1 MNHEY and CDR2 SVGAGI. V gave up 2 bases and J gave up 5 bases, with 7 bases separating them. The length of the CDR3 is 12 residues. CDR3: CASSYGVHEQYF. Written as DNA, the CDR3 is TGTGCCAGCAGTTACGGGGTACACGAGCAGTACTTC.

The CDR3 is CAISEIRGGRVAYNEQFF. In DNA, the CDR3 is TGTGCCATCAGTGAGATCAGGGGCGGGCGGGTCGCCTACAATGAGCAGTTCTTC. The chain links TRBV10-3 to TRBJ2-1, with a tentative D call TRBD1 (6 bases). This CDR3 is built from 18 residues. Deletions cut 2 bases from V and 2 bases from J, with 19 bases between. The germline gives CDR1 ENHRY, CDR2 SYGVKD.

This sequence joins TRBV4-1 and TRBJ2-7; D is undetermined. The ends were cut back, 0 bases at V and 2 bases at J, with 14 bases in the middle. The CDR3 extends over 16 amino acids. Germline V lookup: CDR1 MGHRA, CDR2 YSYEKL. Written as DNA, the CDR3 is TGCGCCAGCAGCCAAGATCCCAGGCCCGAGACCTACGAGCAGTACGTC. Its translation is CASSQDPRPETYEQYV.

This clone has more than one count but fewer than ten. V and J are TRBV7-2 and TRBJ2-5; 10 nucleotides align to TRBD2. This CDR3 is 16 amino acids long. V shed 3 bases, J shed 4 bases, and the junction held 8 bases outside the gene matches. Per germline, CDR1 SGHTA and CDR2 FQGNSA. CDR3 sequence reads: CASSLSSGGAGETQYF. The CDR3 DNA reads as TGTGCCAGCAGCTTGTCAAGCGGGGGGGCCGGAGAGACCCAGTACTTC.

This clone has only a few counts. The V gene is TRBV18, the J gene TRBJ1-4; no reliable D call. V was trimmed by 2 bases and J by 7 bases, leaving 11 bases between them. CDR1 and CDR2 from the germline V gene are KGHSH and LQKENI. The CDR3 loop spans 14 amino acids. The CDR3 nucleotides read TGTGCCAGCTCACCAATAGGGAGCGGTGAAAAACTGTTTTTT. Its protein product is CASSPIGSGEKLFF.

The V call is TRBV7-9, the J call TRBJ1-4, with TRBD1 matching over 9 bases. This CDR3 comprises 15 residues. The trim removed 1 base at V and 3 bases at J, leaving 0 bases unmatched. CDR1 and CDR2 (germline): SEHNR, FQNEAQ (reference sequence). Here the CDR3 DNA reads TGTGCCAGCAGCTTAGGGACAGGGGCTAATGAAAAACTGTTTTTT. This gives the protein CASSLGTGANEKLFF.

This clone occurred once. J is TRBJ1-2 and V is TRBV28, with D uncertain. The CDR3 length is 12 residues. Trimming stripped 3 bases from V and 4 bases from J, with 6 bases between. Germline V gene sequence: CDR1 MDHEN, CDR2 SYDVKM. CDR3 bases: TGTGCCAGCAGTTTCTTAGGCTATGGCTACACCTTC. It is translated as CASSFLGYGYTF.

The chain joins TRBV5-4 to TRBJ1-6, with D hard to call. V was clipped by 2 bases and J by 7 bases, with 13 bases between them. This CDR3 is built from 15 residues. The germline V gene encodes CDR1 SGHNT and CDR2 YYREEE (reference sequence). The CDR3 DNA reads as TGTGCCAGCAGCTTCAAGTCGGCTGGGAATTCACCCCTCCACTTT. Protein: CASSFKSAGNSPLHF.

This clone came up a few times. The chain links TRBV15 to TRBJ1-1; D unresolved. This CDR3 contains 12 residues. Germline V gene data show CDR1 as LNHNV and CDR2 as YYDKDF (reference sequence). V dropped 2 bases and J dropped 5 bases, with 6 bases sitting between them. CDR3 DNA sequence: TGTGCCACCAGCAGACCTTGGACTGAAGCTTTCTTT. Its translation: CATSRPWTEAFF.

The chain joins TRBV7-8 to TRBJ2-2; tentatively, D is TRBD1 (6 bases). The CDR3 length is 13 residues. Germline assignment: CDR1 SGHVS and CDR2 FQNEAQ. V was clipped by 2 bases and J by 7 bases, with 8 bases between them. The CDR3 loop reads CASSLRGHGELFF. The CDR3 coding sequence is TGTGCCAGCAGCTTAAGGGGACACGGGGAGCTGTTTTTT. The entire variable domain, with the rest obtained from reference TRBV7-8 and TRBJ2-2, is as follows: GAGVSQSPRYKVAKRGQDVALRCDPISGHVSLFWYQQALGQGPEFLTYFQNEAQLDKSGLPSDRFFAERPEGSVSTLKIQRTQQEDSAVYLCASSLRGHGELFFGEGSRLTVL.

This clone turned up a few times. This chain uses TRBV4-1 with TRBJ2-1; 9 nucleotides agree with TRBD1. The junction had 11 bases not matched to a gene; V was cut back by 0 bases and J by 2 bases. Germline CDR1 is MGHRA and CDR2 is YSYEKL. The CDR3 totals 19 residues. In DNA, the CDR3 is TGCGCCAGCAGCCAAGAGGCCTCAGGGACAGGGAGCGCCTACAATGAGCAGTTCTTC. This encodes CASSQEASGTGSAYNEQFF.

In this sample, this clone turned up a few times. The rearrangement uses TRBV10-3 and TRBJ2-7; 9 bases line up with TRBD1. Looked up from germline, CDR1 is ENHRY and CDR2 is SYGVKD. CDR3 length: 15 residues. The J segment lost 5 bases and the V segment lost 6 bases, leaving 11 bases of the junction unmatched. CDR3: CAIRATGTGNNEQYF. The DNA for the CDR3 is TGTGCCATCAGAGCTACCGGGACAGGGAACAACGAGCAGTACTTC.

This clone was picked up a small number of times. This chain links TRBV2 with TRBJ1-5; no clear D gene. Trimming took 1 base from V and 10 from J, leaving 11 bases between them. CDR1 and CDR2 from the germline V gene are SNHLY and FYNNEI. The CDR3 sequence is 13 residues long. CDR3 protein: CASSEDYSHPQHF. CDR3 bases: TGTGCCAGCAGTGAAGATTACAGCCATCCCCAGCATTTT.

The chain is built from TRBV18 and TRBJ1-1; 9 nucleotides agree with TRBD1. This CDR3 is 15 amino acids long. The J segment lost 4 bases and the V segment lost 3 bases, leaving 6 bases of the junction unmatched. Germline V gene lookup returns CDR1 KGHSH and CDR2 LQKENI. The CDR3 DNA sequence: TGTGCCAGCTCACCGGGACAGGGAATGGGCACTGAAGCTTTCTTT. This sequence encodes CASSPGQGMGTEAFF.

The chain recombines TRBV10-1 with TRBJ1-3; D possibly corresponds to TRBD1 (5 bases). This CDR3 has 16 amino acids. V was shortened by 7 bases and J by 2 bases, with 18 bases between the two germline ends. Germline CDR1 reads WNHNN; CDR2 reads SYGVQD (reference sequence). DNA of the CDR3: TGCGCCAGCACCGAGGCGCCAGGGCATGCTGGAAACACCATATATTTT. Residues: CASTEAPGHAGNTIYF.

This clone has just a few counts. Other DNA sequences in this sample translate to the same CDR3. The chain couples TRBV29-1 to TRBJ2-2, with D unresolved. This CDR3 is 12 amino acids long. The germline CDR1 and CDR2 sequences are SQVTM and ANQGSEA. The V gene lost 4 bases and the J gene lost 1 base, with 4 bases spanning the gap. For the CDR3, the DNA is TGCAGCGTTGGCCAGAACACCGGGGAGCTGTTTTTT. This translates into CSVGQNTGELFF.

In this sample, this clone turned up a few times. The DNA of the CDR3 is TGCAGCGTCGGCTTAGGCTCGACAGGGTCCGAGCAGTACTTC. Its translation: CSVGLGSTGSEQYF. V and J are TRBV29-1 and TRBJ2-7, with 7 bases identical to TRBD1. In germline, CDR1 is SQVTM, CDR2 ANQGSEA. This CDR3 has 14 amino acids. V trimming: 6 bases; J trimming: 6 bases; junction bases outside the gene matches: 14.

This clone was seen only a few times. This chain joins TRBV5-1 and TRBJ2-4; D may match TRBD1 or TRBD2 (5 bases each). V was clipped by 1 base and J by 0 bases, with 11 bases between them. CDR1 and CDR2 (germline): SGHRS, YFSETQ. The CDR3 consists of 16 residues. The CDR3 sequence is CASSLRDPLAKNIQYF. The CDR3 DNA reads TGCGCCAGCAGCTTGAGGGACCCGTTAGCCAAAAACATTCAGTACTTC. Looking up the rest from reference TRBV5-1 and TRBJ2-4 gives the full variable domain: KAGVTQTPRYLIKTRGQQVTLSCSPISGHRSVSWYQQTPGQGLQFLFEYFSETQRNKGNFPGRFSGRQFSNSRSEMNVSTLELGDSALYLCASSLRDPLAKNIQYFGAGTRLSVL.

V usage is TRBV18 and J usage is TRBJ2-7, with D perhaps assigned TRBD1 or TRBD2 (5 bases each). V shed 3 bases and J shed 4 bases, with 13 bases lying between them. The CDR3 sequence is 14 residues long. The germline CDR1 and CDR2 sequences are KGHSH and LQKENI. CDR3 sequence (DNA): TGTGCCAGCTCACCCACCCGGGGCGAATACGAGCAGTACTTC. This gives the protein CASSPTRGEYEQYF.

This clone was recorded many times. The J gene is TRBJ2-4, the V gene TRBV14, with D tentatively TRBD1 (5 bases). The CDR3 totals 15 residues. The germline CDR1 and CDR2 sequences are SGHDN and FVKESK. The germline V and J ends were trimmed by 2 bases and 1 base, with 9 bases remaining between them. The CDR3 DNA follows: TGTGCCAGCAGCCAACAGGGCGTCGCCAAAAACATTCAGTACTTC. It translates to CASSQQGVAKNIQYF.

The sample holds a few counts of this clone. The chain uses TRBV7-9 and TRBJ2-1; tentatively, D is TRBD1 or TRBD2 (6 bases each). The CDR3 spans 15 residues. Trimming removed 5 bases from V and 3 bases from J, with 14 bases in between. Germline V lookup: CDR1 SEHNR, CDR2 FQNEAQ (reference sequence). As DNA, the CDR3 is TGTGCCAGCAGCCGGGGGCAGGGCGACTACAATGAGCAGTTCTTC. Amino acids: CASSRGQGDYNEQFF. Combining the CDR3 with reference TRBV7-9 and TRBJ2-1 gives the whole variable domain DTGVSQNPRHKITKRGQNVTFRCDPISEHNRLYWYRQTLGQGPEFLTYFQNEAQLEKSRLLSDRFSAERPKGSFSTLEIQRTEQGDSAMYLCASSRGQGDYNEQFFGPGTRLTVL.

The chain has TRBV6-6 and TRBJ2-2; D ambiguous. The CDR3 consists of 14 residues. Trimming removed 7 bases at V and 4 bases at J, with 13 bases between. Germline loops: CDR1 MNHNY, CDR2 SVGAGI (reference sequence). CDR3 loop: CASKEPSFTGELFF. The DNA for the CDR3 is TGTGCCAGCAAAGAACCATCCTTCACCGGGGAGCTGTTTTTT.

The chain joins TRBV30 to TRBJ2-3, with D perhaps matching TRBD1 or TRBD2 (5 bases each). Germline V CDR1 and CDR2: GTSNPN, SVGIG (reference sequence). The CDR3 has 14 amino acids. V lost 0 bases to trimming and J lost 6 bases, with 13 bases between them. The DNA of the CDR3 is TGTGCCTGGAGTGTCTCAGGGACCGTGGATACGCAGTATTTT. Protein product: CAWSVSGTVDTQYF.

The chain links TRBV7-9 to TRBJ2-5; D not certain. The V end lost 8 bases, the J end lost 3 bases, and 10 bases lay between the germline ends. The CDR3 runs 12 residues. Germline CDR1 reads SEHNR; CDR2 reads FQNEAQ (reference sequence). CDR3 amino acids: CASLMWEETQYF. As DNA, the CDR3 is TGTGCCAGCTTAATGTGGGAAGAGACCCAGTACTTC.

In its sample, this clone was seen many times. The gene calls are TRBV4-1 and TRBJ1-3; the D is unclear. Germline-derived CDR1 and CDR2 are MGHRA and YSYEKL. The CDR3 contains 13 residues. Trimming shortened V by 4 bases and J by 7 bases, and 11 bases separated the two germline ends. The CDR3 protein is CASSPLVANTIYF. As DNA, the CDR3 is TGCGCCAGCAGCCCTTTAGTGGCGAACACCATATATTTT.

The CDR3 loop reads CASSRRIGETGELFF. CDR3 sequence (DNA): TGTGCCAGCAGCCGTAGGATCGGGGAAACCGGGGAGCTGTTTTTT. The chain recombines TRBV7-6 with TRBJ2-2; TRBD2 might be the D (5 bases). The CDR3 is 15 residues long. Trimming took 5 bases from V and 5 from J, leaving 15 bases between them. Germline assignment: CDR1 SGHVS and CDR2 FNYEAQ.